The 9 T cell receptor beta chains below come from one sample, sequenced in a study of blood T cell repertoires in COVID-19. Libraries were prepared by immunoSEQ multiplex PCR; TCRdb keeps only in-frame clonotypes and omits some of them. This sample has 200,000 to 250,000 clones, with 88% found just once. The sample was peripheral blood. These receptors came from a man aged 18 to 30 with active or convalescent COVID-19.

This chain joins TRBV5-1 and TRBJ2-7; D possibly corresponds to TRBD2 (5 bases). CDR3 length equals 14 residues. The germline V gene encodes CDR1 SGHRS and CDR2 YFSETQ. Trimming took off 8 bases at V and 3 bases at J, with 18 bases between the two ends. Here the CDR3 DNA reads TGCGCCAGTTCACGGGAAGGACGTCACTACGAGCAGTACTTC. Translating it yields CASSREGRHYEQYF.

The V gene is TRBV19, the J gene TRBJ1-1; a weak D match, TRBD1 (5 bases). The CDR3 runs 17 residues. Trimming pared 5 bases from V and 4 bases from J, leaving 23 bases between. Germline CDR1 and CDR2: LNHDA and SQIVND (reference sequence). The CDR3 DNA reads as TGTGCCAGTAGTGTCCGCGGGGACGGAGGTGGTGGCACTGAAGCTTTCTTT. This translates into CASSVRGDGGGGTEAFF.

The CDR3 coding sequence is TGTGCCAGCAGTGACTCGGCCGGCGGCACCATATATTTT. Its translation: CASSDSAGGTIYF. The V call is TRBV6-4, the J call TRBJ1-3; unclear D gene. Germline V gene data show CDR1 as MRHNA and CDR2 as SNTAGT. The CDR3 length is 13 residues. V was clipped by 0 bases and J by 9 bases, with 9 bases between them.

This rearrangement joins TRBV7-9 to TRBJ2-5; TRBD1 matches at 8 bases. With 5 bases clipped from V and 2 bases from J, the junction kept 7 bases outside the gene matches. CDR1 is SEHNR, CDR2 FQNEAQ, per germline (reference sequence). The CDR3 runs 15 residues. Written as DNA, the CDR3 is TGTGCCAGCAGCAAACGACAGGGGTTACAAGAGACCCAGTACTTC. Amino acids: CASSKRQGLQETQYF.

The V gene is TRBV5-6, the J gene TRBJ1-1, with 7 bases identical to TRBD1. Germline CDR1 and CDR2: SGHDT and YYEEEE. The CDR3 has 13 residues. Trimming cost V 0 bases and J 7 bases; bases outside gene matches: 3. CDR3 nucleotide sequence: TGTGCCAGCAGCTTGGGCAGGGGGAGTGAAGCTTTCTTT. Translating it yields CASSLGRGSEAFF.

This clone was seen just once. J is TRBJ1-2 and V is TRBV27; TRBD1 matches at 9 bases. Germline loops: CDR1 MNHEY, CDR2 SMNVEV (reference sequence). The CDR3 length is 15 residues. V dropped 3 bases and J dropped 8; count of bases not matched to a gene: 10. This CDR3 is CASSLGQGNLGGYTF. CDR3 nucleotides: TGTGCCAGCAGTTTGGGACAGGGTAATTTGGGGGGCTACACCTTC.

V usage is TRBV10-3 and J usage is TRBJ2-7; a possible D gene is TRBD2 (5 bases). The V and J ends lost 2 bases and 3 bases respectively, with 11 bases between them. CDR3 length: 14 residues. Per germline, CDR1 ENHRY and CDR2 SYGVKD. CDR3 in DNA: TGTGCCATCAGTGAGCCTTCGGGGAACTACGAGCAGTACTTC. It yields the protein CAISEPSGNYEQYF.

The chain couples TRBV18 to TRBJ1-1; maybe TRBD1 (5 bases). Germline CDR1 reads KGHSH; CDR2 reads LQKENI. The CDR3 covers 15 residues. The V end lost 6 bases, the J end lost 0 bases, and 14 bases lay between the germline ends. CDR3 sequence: CASSTGQGMNTEAFF. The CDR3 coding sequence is TGTGCCAGCTCCACGGGTCAGGGCATGAACACTGAAGCTTTCTTT.

CDR3 in amino acids: CSVRGRGAGQPQHF. The CDR3 DNA sequence: TGCAGCGTTCGGGGACGGGGCGCGGGACAGCCCCAGCATTTT. This chain joins TRBV29-1 and TRBJ1-5; tentatively, D is TRBD1 (5 bases). This CDR3 is 14 amino acids long. Germline values: CDR1 SQVTM, CDR2 ANQGSEA. The V end was cut by 5 bases, the J end by 7 bases, with 18 bases between. Full variable domain (missing parts from reference TRBV29-1 and TRBJ1-5): SAVISQKPSRDICQRGTSLTIQCQVDSQVTMMFWYRQQPGQSLTLIATANQGSEATYESGFVIDKFPISRPNLTFSTLTVSNMSPEDSSIYLCSVRGRGAGQPQHFGDGTRLSIL.